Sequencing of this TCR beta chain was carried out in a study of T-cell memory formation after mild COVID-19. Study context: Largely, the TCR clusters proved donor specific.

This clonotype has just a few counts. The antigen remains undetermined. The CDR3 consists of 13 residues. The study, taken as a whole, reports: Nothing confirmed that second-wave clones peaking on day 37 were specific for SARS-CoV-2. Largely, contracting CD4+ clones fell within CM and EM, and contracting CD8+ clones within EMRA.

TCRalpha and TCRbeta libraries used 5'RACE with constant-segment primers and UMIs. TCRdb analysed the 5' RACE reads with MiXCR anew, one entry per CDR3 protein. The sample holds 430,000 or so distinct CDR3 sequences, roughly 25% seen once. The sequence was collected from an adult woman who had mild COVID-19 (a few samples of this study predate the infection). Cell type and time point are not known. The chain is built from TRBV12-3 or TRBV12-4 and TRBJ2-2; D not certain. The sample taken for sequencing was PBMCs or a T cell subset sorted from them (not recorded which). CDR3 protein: CAYGPRTTGELFF. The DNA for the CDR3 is TGTGCTTACGGGCCCAGAACCACCGGGGAGCTGTTTTTT.